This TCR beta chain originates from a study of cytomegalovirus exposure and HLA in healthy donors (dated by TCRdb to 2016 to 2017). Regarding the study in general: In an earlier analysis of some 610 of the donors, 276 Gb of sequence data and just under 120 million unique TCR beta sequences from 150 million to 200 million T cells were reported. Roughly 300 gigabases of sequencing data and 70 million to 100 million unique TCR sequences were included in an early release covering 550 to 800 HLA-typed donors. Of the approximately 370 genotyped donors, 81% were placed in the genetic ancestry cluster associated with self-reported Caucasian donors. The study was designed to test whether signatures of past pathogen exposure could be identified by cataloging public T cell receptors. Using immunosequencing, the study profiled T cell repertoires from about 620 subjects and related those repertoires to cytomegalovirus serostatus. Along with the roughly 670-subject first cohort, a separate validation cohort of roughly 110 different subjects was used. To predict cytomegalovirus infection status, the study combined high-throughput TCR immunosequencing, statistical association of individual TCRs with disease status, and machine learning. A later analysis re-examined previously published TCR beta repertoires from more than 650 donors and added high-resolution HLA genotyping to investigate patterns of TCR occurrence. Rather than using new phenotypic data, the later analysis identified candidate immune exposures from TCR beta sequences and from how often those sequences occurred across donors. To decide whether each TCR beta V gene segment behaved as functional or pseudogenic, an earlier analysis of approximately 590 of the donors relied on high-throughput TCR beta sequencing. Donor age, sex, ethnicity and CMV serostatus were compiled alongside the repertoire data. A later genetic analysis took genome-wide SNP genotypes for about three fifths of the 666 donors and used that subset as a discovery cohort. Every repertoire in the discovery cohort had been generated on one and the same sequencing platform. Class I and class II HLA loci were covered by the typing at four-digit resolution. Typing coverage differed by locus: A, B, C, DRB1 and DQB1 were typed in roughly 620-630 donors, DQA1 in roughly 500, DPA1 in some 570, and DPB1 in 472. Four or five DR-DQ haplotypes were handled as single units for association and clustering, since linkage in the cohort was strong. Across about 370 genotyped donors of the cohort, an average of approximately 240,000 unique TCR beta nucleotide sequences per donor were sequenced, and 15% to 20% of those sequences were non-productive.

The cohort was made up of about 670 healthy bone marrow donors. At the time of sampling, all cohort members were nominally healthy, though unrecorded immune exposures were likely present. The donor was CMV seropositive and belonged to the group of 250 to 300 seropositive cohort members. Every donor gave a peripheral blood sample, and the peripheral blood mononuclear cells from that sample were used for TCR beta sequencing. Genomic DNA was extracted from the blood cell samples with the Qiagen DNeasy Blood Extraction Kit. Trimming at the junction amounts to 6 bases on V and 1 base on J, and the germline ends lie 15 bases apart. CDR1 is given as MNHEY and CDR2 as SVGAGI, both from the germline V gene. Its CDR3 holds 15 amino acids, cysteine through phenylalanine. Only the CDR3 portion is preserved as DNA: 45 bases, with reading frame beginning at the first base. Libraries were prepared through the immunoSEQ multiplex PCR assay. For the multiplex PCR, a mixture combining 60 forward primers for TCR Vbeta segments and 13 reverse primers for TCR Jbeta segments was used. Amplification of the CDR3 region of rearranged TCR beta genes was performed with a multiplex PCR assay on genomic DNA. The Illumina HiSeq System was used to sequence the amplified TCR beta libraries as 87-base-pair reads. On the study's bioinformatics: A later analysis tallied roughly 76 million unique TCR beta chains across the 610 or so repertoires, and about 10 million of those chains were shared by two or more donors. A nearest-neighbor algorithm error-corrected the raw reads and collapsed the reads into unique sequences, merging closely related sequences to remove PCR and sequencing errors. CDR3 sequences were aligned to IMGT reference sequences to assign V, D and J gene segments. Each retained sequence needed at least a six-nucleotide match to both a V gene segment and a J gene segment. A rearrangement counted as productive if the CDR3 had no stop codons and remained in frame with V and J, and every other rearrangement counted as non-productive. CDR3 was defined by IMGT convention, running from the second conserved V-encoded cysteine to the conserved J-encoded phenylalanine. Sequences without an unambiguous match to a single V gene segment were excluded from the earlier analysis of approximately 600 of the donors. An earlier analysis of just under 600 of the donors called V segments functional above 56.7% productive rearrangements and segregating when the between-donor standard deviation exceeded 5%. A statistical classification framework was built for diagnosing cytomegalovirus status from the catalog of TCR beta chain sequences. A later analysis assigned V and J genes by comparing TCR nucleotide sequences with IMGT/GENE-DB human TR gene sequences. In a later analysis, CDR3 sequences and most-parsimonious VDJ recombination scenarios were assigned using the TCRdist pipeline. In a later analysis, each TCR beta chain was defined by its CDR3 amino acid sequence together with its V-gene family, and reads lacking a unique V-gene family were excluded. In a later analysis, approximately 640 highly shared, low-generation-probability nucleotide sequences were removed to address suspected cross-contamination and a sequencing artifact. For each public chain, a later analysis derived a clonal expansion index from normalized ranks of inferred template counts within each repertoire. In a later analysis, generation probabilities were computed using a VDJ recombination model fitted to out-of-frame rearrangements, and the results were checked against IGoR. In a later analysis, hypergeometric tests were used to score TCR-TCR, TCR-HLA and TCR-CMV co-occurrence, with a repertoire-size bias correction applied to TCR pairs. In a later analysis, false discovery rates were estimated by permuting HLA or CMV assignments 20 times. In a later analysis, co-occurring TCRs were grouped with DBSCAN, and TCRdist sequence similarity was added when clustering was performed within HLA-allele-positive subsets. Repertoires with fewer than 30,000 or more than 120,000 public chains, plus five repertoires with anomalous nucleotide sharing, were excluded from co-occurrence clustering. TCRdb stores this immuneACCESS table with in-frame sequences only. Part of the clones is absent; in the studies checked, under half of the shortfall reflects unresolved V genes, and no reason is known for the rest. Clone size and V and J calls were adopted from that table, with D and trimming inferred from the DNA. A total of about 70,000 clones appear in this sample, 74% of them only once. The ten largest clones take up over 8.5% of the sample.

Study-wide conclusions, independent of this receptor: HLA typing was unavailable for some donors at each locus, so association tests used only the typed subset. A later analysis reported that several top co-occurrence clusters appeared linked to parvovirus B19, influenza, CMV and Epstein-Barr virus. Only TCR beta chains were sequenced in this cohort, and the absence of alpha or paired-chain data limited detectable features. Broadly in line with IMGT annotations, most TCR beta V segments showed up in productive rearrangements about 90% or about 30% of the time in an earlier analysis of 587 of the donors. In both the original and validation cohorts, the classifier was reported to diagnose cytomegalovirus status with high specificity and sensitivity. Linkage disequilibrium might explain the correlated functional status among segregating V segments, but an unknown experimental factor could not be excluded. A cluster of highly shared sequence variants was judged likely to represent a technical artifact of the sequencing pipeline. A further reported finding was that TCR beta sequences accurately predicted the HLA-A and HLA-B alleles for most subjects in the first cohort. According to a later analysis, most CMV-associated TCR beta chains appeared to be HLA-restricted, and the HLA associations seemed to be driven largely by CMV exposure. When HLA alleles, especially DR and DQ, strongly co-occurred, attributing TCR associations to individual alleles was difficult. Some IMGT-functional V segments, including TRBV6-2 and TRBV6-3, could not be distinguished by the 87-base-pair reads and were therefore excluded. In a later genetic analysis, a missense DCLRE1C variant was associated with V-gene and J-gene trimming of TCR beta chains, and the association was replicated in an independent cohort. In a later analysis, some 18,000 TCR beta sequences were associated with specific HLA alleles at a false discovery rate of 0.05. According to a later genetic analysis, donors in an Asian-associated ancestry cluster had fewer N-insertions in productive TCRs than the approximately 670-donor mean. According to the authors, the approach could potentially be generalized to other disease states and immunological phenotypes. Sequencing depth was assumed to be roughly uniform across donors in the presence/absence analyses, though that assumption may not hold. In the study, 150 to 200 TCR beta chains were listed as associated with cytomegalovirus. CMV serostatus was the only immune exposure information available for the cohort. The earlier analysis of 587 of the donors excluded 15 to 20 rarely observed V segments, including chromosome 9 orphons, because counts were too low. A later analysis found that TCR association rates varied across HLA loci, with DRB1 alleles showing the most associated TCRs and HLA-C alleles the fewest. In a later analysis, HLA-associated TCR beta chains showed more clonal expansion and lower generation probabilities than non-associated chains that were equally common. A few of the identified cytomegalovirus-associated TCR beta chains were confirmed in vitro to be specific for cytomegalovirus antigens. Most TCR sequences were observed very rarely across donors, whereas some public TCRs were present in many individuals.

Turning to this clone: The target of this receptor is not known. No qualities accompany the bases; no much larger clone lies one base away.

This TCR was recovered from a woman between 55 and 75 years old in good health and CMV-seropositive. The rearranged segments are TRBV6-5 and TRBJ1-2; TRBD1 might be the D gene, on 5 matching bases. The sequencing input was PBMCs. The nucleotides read TGTGCCAGCAGCAAAGACAGTTTTGGTAACTATGGCTACACCTTC. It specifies CASSKDSFGNYGYTF.